The text below deals with one TCR beta chain. The antigen is not known. The data belong to a study of neoadjuvant nivolumab and ipilimumab in lung cancer. Looking at the study overall: Patients got nivolumab 3 mg/kg on days 1, 15 and 29; combination added ipilimumab 1 mg/kg day 1. Whole-study results and caveats: Higher pretherapy blood TCR richness went with higher resected-tumor richness. Only a single major-pathologic-response sample was available for clonality analysis. Only two of four nivolumab-treated tumors gained richness and clonality by surgery.

Assay: immunoSEQ multiplex PCR; the TCRdb copy retains only in-frame clones and omits some. Of 25,000 to 30,000 clones in the sample, roughly four fifths were seen once. The CDR3 runs to 15 residues. V shed 5 bases and J shed 0 bases, with 11 bases lying between them. The V gene's germline CDR1 is LGHNT and CDR2 FRNRAP. The sample here was tumor tissue, taken after neoadjuvant nivolumab, alone or with ipilimumab, at or shortly before surgery. The receptor was derived from an adult with non-small cell lung cancer. V and J are TRBV12-5 and TRBJ2-1; D gene unclear. The CDR3 loop reads CASGMQPSSYNEQFF. Here the CDR3 DNA reads TGTGCTAGTGGTATGCAACCTAGCTCCTACAATGAGCAGTTCTTC.